This is a list of T cell receptor beta chains from one sample in a study of early T cells in non-severe SARS-CoV-2 infection. TCRdb re-derived calls from the 5' RACE reads in MiXCR, one entry per CDR3 protein. The sample holds about 100,000 distinct CDR3 sequences, less than 15% seen once. The specimen sequenced was whole blood. The source is an adult who was a healthcare worker with PCR-confirmed SARS-CoV-2 infection or an uninfected control (not recorded which). Both conserved end residues are part of each CDR3. D genes are given only for firm matches. Not every row has a clone size; where given, it reads once, few, many or a size class.

v_gene	d_gene	j_gene	abundance	CDR3aa	CDR3nt
TRBV5-1	.	TRBJ1-5	.	CVSSVSGGEQPQHF	TGCGTCAGCAGCGTGTCAGGTGGAGAACAGCCCCAGCATTTT
TRBV20-1	.	TRBJ1-6	.	CSVDPRAALHF	TGCAGTGTCGATCCCAGGGCGGCCCTCCACTTT
TRBV6-2/TRBV6-3	.	TRBJ1-1	.	CASSMGVRAFF	TGTGCCAGCAGTATGGGGGTTCGAGCTTTCTTT
TRBV18	.	TRBJ1-1	.	CASSFSGNTEAFF	TGTGCCAGCTCATTTTCAGGGAACACTGAAGCTTTCTTT
TRBV5-4	.	TRBJ1-1	many	CASSPEGRTEAFF	TGTGCCAGCAGCCCAGAGGGAAGGACTGAAGCTTTCTTT
TRBV7-2	TRBD1	TRBJ2-1	.	CASSETGTYNEQFF	TGTGCCAGCAGTGAGACAGGGACCTACAATGAGCAGTTCTTC
TRBV28	TRBD2	TRBJ2-1	few	CASSLPTSGGLFF	TGTGCCAGCAGTCTTCCGACTAGCGGGGGCCTTTTCTTC
TRBV6-5	TRBD1	TRBJ2-7	few	CASSRNDRGGYEQYF	TGTGCCAGCAGTCGGAACGACAGGGGTGGCTACGAGCAGTACTTC
TRBV25-1	TRBD2	TRBJ2-7	.	CASSEPSGGGPHEQYF	TGTGCCAGCAGTGAGCCTTCGGGGGGGGGCCCCCACGAGCAGTACTTC
TRBV20-1	.	TRBJ2-4	many	CSAPPRDWGNIQYF	TGCAGTGCTCCTCCCCGGGACTGGGGAAACATTCAGTACTTC
TRBV14	.	TRBJ2-5	many	CASSRFQGGVTQYF	TGTGCCAGCAGCCGTTTCCAGGGAGGCGTGACCCAGTACTTC
TRBV7-2	TRBD2	TRBJ2-7	.	CASSLGPAGVSYEQYF	TGTGCCAGCAGCTTAGGGCCGGCGGGGGTCTCCTACGAGCAGTACTTC
TRBV11-2	TRBD2	TRBJ2-7	.	CASSTQRGARDEQYF	TGTGCCAGCAGCACTCAGCGGGGCGCTCGGGACGAGCAGTACTTC
TRBV2	.	TRBJ1-2	.	CASSLGAVGYTF	TGTGCCAGCAGTCTAGGGGCGGTTGGCTACACCTTC